Below, one T cell receptor beta chain is given with its context. The V end lost 0 bases, the J end lost 2 bases, and 21 bases lay between the germline ends. This CDR3 has 19 residues. In germline, CDR1 is SGHRS, CDR2 YFSETQ. When the RNA was reverse transcribed, random hexamers were used with an input of about 0.5 to 1 ug. TCRdb reprocessed the immunoSEQ multiplex PCR reads with MiXCR, giving one entry per CDR3 protein. The repertoire holds about 430,000 distinct CDR3 sequences, 75% to 90% seen once, with 0.12% in the top ten. The sample originates from a study of CD8 T cells in Susac syndrome. Blood CD8+ and CD4+ T cells underwent high-throughput TCR beta sequencing.

This sequence joins TRBV5-1 and TRBJ2-1, with D uncertain. The clonotype comes from a human donor with multiple sclerosis. Material: CD8+ T cells from PBMCs. CDR3 DNA sequence: TGCGCCAGCAGCTTGGGGGCTCTCCCCACGGCCTTTACCTACAATGAGCAGTTCTTC. Its protein product is CASSLGALPTAFTYNEQFF. Combining the CDR3 with reference TRBV5-1 and TRBJ2-1 gives the whole variable domain KAGVTQTPRYLIKTRGQQVTLSCSPISGHRSVSWYQQTPGQGLQFLFEYFSETQRNKGNFPGRFSGRQFSNSRSEMNVSTLELGDSALYLCASSLGALPTAFTYNEQFFGPGTRLTVL.